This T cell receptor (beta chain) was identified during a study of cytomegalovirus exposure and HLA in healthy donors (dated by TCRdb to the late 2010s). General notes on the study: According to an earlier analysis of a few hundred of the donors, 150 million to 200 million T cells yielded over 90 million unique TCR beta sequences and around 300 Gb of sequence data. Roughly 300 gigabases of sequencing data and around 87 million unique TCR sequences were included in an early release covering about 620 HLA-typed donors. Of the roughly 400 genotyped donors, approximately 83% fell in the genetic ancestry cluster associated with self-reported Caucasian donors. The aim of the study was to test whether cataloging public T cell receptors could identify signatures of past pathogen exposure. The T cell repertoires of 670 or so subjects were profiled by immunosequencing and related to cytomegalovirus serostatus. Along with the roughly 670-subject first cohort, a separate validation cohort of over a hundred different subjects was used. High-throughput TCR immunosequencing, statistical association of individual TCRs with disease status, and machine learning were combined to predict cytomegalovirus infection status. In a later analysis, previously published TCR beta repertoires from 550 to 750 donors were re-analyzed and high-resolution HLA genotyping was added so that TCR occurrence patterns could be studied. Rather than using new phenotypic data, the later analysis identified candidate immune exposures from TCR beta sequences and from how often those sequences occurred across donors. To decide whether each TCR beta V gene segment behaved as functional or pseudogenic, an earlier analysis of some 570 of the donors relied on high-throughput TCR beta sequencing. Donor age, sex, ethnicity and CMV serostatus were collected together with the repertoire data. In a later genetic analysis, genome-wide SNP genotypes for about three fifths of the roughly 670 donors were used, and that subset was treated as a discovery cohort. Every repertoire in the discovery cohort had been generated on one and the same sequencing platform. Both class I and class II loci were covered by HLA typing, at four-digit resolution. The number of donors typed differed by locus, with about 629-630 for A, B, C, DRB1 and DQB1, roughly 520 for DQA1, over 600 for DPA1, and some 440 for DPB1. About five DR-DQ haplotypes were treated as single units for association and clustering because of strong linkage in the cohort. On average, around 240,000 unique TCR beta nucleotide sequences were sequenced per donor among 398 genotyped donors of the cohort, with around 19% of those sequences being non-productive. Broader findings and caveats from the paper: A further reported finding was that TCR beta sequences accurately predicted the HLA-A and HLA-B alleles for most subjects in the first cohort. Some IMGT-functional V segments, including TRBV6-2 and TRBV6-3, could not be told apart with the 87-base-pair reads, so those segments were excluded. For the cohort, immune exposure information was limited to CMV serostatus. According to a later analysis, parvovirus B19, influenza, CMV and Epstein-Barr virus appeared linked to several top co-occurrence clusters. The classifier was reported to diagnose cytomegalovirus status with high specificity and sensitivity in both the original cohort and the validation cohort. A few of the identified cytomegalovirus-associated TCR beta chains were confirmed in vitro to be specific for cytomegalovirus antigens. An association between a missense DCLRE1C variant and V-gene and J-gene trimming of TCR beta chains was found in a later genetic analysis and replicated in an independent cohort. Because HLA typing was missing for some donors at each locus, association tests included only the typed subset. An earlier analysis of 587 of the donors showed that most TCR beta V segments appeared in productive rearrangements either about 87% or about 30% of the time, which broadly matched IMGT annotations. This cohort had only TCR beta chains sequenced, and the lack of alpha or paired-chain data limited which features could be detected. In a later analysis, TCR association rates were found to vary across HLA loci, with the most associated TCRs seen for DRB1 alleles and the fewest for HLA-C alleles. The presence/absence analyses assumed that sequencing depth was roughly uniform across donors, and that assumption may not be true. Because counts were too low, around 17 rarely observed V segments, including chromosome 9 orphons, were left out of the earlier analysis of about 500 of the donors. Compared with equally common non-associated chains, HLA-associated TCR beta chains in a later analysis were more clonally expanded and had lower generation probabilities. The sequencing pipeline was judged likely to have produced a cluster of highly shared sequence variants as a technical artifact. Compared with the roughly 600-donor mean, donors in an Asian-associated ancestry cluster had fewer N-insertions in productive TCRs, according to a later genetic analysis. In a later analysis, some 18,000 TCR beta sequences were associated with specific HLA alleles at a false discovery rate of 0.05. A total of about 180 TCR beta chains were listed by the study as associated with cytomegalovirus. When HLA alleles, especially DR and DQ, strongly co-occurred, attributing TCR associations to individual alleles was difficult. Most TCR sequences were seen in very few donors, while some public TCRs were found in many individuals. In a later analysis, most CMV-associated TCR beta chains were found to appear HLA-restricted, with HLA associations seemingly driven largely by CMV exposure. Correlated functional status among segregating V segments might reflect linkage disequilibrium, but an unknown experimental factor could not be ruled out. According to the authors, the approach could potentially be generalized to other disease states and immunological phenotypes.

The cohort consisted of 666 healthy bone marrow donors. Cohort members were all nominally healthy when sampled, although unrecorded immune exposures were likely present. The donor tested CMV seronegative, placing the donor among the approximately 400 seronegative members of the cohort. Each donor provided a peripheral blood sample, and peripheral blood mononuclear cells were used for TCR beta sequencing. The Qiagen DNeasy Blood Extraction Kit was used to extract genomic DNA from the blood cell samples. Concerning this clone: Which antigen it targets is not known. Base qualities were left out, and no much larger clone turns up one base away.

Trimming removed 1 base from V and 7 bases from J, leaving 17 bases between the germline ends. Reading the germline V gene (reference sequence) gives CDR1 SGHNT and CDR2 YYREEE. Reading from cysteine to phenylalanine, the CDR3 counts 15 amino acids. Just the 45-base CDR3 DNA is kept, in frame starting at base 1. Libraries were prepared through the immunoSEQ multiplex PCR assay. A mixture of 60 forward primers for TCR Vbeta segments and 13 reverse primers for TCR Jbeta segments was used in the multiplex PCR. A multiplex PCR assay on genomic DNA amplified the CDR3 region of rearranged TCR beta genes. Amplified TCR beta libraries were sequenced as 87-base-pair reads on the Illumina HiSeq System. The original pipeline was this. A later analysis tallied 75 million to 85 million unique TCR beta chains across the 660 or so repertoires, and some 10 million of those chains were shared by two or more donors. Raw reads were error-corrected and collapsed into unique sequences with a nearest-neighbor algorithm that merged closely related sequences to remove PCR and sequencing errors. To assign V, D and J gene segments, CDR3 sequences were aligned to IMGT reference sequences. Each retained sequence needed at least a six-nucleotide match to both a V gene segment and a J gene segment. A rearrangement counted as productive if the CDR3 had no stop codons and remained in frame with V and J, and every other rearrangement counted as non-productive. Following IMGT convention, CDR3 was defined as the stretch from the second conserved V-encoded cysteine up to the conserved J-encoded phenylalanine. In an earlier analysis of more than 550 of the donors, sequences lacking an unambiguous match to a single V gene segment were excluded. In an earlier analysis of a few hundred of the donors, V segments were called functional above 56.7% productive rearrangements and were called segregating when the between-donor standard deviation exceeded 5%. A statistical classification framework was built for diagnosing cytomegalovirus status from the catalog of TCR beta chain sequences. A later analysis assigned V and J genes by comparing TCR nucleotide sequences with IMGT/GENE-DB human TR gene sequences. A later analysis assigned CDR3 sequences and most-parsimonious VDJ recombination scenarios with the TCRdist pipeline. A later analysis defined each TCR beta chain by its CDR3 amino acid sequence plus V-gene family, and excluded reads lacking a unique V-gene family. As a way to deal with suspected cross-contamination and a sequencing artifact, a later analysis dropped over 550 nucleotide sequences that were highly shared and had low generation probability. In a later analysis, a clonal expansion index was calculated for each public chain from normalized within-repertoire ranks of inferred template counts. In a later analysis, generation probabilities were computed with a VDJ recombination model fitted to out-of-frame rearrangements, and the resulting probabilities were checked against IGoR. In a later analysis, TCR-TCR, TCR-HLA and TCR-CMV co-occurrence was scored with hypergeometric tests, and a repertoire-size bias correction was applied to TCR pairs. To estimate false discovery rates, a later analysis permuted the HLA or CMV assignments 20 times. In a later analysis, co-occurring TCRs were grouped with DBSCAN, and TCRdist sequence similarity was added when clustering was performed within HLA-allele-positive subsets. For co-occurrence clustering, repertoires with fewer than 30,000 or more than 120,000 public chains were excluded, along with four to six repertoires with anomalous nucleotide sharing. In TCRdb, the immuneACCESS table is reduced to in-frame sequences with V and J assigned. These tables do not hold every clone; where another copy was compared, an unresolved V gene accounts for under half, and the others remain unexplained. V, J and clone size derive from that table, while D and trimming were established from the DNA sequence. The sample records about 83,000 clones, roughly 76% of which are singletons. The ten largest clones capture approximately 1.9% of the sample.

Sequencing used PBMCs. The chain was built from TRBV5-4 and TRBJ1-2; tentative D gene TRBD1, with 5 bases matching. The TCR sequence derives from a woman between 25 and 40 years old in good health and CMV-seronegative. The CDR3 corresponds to CASSLWGQYGGGYTF. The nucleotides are TGTGCCAGCAGCTTGTGGGGTCAATACGGGGGTGGCTACACCTTC.